This is a list of T cell receptor beta chains from one sample in a study of cytomegalovirus exposure and HLA in healthy donors. Some clones are missing from TCRdb's copy, which holds only in-frame ones; the method was immunoSEQ multiplex PCR. The table has about 130,000 clones, around 78% seen once. Source material: PBMCs. Receptors were obtained from a woman in her forties or fifties in good health and CMV-seronegative. The CDR3 runs from the conserved cysteine through the conserved F or W. A D gene is named only where the DNA matches it firmly. Clone size appears in some rows only: once, few, many, or a class for an expanded clone.

len	v_gene	d_gene	abundance	j_gene	CDR3nt	CDR3aa
15	TRBV19	TRBD1	NA	TRBJ1-2	TGTGCCAGTAGTTCAACGGGACAGAACATTTATGGCTACACCTTC	CASSSTGQNIYGYTF
15	TRBV7-2	TRBD1	NA	TRBJ1-5	TGTGCCAGCAGCTCACAGACAGGGGGCGATCAGCCCCAGCATTTT	CASSSQTGGDQPQHF
15	TRBV28	TRBD1	NA	TRBJ1-5	TGTGCCAGCAGTCCCTACAGGGGAATAGGCCAGCCCCAGCATTTT	CASSPYRGIGQPQHF
15	TRBV7-9	TRBD1	NA	TRBJ2-7	TGTGCCAGCAGCCGGACAGGGCTATACTCCTACGAGCAGTACTTC	CASSRTGLYSYEQYF
17	TRBV5-1	TRBD2	NA	TRBJ2-1	TGCGCCAGCAGCACGGGACTAGCCCCACCCGATTACAATGAGCAGTTCTTC	CASSTGLAPPDYNEQFF
15	TRBV6-1	NA	NA	TRBJ1-2	TGTGCCAGCAGTGAAGCGCTGACAGGATACTATGGCTACACCTTC	CASSEALTGYYGYTF
14	TRBV19	NA	NA	TRBJ1-1	TGTGCCAGTAGTATTGGAGGGCATTCCACTGAAGCTTTCTTT	CASSIGGHSTEAFF
12	TRBV30	TRBD1	NA	TRBJ1-2	TGTGCCGGGACAGGGGGCATCAATGGCTACACCTTC	CAGTGGINGYTF
16	TRBV27	TRBD2	NA	TRBJ2-2	TGTGCCAGCAGTTTGTCAGCGGGAGTAGTTGCCGGGGAGCTGTTTTTT	CASSLSAGVVAGELFF
14	TRBV27	NA	NA	TRBJ2-3	TGTGCCAGCAGTTTACTAGATCATCCGGATACGCAGTATTTT	CASSLLDHPDTQYF
16	TRBV15	NA	NA	TRBJ1-2	TGTGCCACCAGCAGTGCGGATTTACCGGCTAACTATGGCTACACCTTC	CATSSADLPANYGYTF
13	TRBV29-1	TRBD1	once	TRBJ1-1	TGCAGCGTTGAAGTGGGACAGGGAACTGAAGCTTTCTTT	CSVEVGQGTEAFF
15	TRBV5-8	TRBD1	NA	TRBJ2-1	TGTGCCAGCAGCTCTCCGGGACAGTATATCAATGAGCAGTTCTTC	CASSSPGQYINEQFF
14	TRBV29-1	NA	NA	TRBJ2-3	TGCAGCTCGAGCTCCGGGGGAAGGACAGATACGCAGTATTTT	CSSSSGGRTDTQYF
17	TRBV19	TRBD1	NA	TRBJ1-5	TGTGCCAGTAGTACACCGGACAGGAGCAGTAGCAATCAGCCCCAGCATTTT	CASSTPDRSSSNQPQHF
17	TRBV15	NA	NA	TRBJ2-6	TGTGCCACCGGACGGACGGGACACTTCTCTGGGGCCAACGTCCTGACTTTC	CATGRTGHFSGANVLTF
13	TRBV7-3	NA	NA	TRBJ1-1	TGTGCCAGCAGCCAATCTTCCGGCACTGAAGCTTTCTTT	CASSQSSGTEAFF
14	TRBV6-5	TRBD2	NA	TRBJ2-7	TGTGCCAGCTCCCTGACGGGAGGGCCGTACGAGCAGTACTTC	CASSLTGGPYEQYF
13	TRBV19	NA	few	TRBJ1-1	TGTGCCAGCCTTTTCGGGGGAAACACTGAAGCTTTCTTT	CASLFGGNTEAFF
14	TRBV27	TRBD2	once	TRBJ2-1	TGTGCCAGCAGGCGGGACTACTCCTACAATGAGCAGTTCTTC	CASRRDYSYNEQFF
16	TRBV28	NA	once	TRBJ1-3	TGTGCCAGCAGCCGCCCGCGGGGGGCGGGTGGAAACACCATATATTTT	CASSRPRGAGGNTIYF
15	TRBV7-9	TRBD1	NA	TRBJ1-4	TGTGCCAGCAGCTTAGCACAGGGGATGGGAGAAAAACTGTTTTTT	CASSLAQGMGEKLFF
13	TRBV6-5	NA	NA	TRBJ2-3	TGTGCCAGCAGTTACTCTGGGGGGTATACGCAGTATTTT	CASSYSGGYTQYF
15	TRBV7-9	TRBD2	once	TRBJ2-1	TGTGCCAGCAGCTTACTAAGCGGGAGGGCCAATGAGCAGTTCTTC	CASSLLSGRANEQFF
13	TRBV7-2	NA	NA	TRBJ1-2	TGTGCCAGCAGCTCCCCCAGGGATTTCCGCTACACCTTC	CASSSPRDFRYTF
13	TRBV2	NA	few	TRBJ1-1	TGTGCCCTAAGTGAGACTATGAACACTGAAGCTTTCTTT	CALSETMNTEAFF
14	TRBV28	TRBD1	NA	TRBJ2-7	TGTGCCAGCAGAGGACAGGGGGGGACCTACGAGCAGTACTTC	CASRGQGGTYEQYF
20	TRBV21-1	NA	NA	TRBJ1-1	NA	CASSKVVGPGIGIMNPEAFF
16	TRBV11-2	NA	NA	TRBJ1-4	TGTGCCAGCACCTACCTCAGTCTCTCGGGAGGTGAAAAACTGTTTTTT	CASTYLSLSGGEKLFF
18	TRBV6-4	TRBD2	NA	TRBJ2-1	TGTGCCAGCAGTGACTCACCGGGACTAGCGGGAGGGCCGCTTGAGCAGTTCTTC	CASSDSPGLAGGPLEQFF
12	TRBV7-8	TRBD1	NA	TRBJ1-2	TGTGCCAGCAGCTTACGGGACAGTGGGAACACCTTC	CASSLRDSGNTF
14	TRBV7-3	NA	NA	TRBJ1-2	TGTGCCAGCAGCTTAGGGCCTAGGGAGTATGGCTACACCTTC	CASSLGPREYGYTF
17	TRBV29-1	TRBD2	NA	TRBJ2-1	TGCAGCGTTGTATGGACATGGAGGACTAGCTTCGGGGATGAGCAGTTCTTC	CSVVWTWRTSFGDEQFF
15	TRBV5-4	TRBD1	NA	TRBJ2-5	TGTGCCTCTAAATTAGGGACAGGGATCCGAGAGACCCAGTACTTC	CASKLGTGIRETQYF
13	TRBV30	NA	once	TRBJ1-5	TGTGCCTGGACCGAGAGGGAAAATCAGCCCCAGCATTTT	CAWTERENQPQHF
17	TRBV25-1	NA	few	TRBJ1-2	TGTGCCAGCAGTGAGACCGGGACTCTTCATTCTAACTATGGCTACCCCTTC	CASSETGTLHSNYGYPF
11	TRBV6-6	NA	NA	TRBJ2-7	TGTGCCAGCAGTGCAAGAGCCGAGCAGTACTTC	CASSARAEQYF
19	TRBV7-9	TRBD2	NA	TRBJ2-2	TGTGCCAGCAGCTTATTTCCCCTTACTAGCGGGAGTGAGTCCGGGGAGCTGTTTTTT	CASSLFPLTSGSESGELFF
14	TRBV28	TRBD1	NA	TRBJ1-2	TGTGCCAGCACCCCCGGACAGGGATCCTATGGCTACACCTTC	CASTPGQGSYGYTF
14	TRBV7-8	TRBD1	NA	TRBJ1-5	TGTGCCAGCAGCCGGACAGGGCGCAATCAGCCCCAGCATTTT	CASSRTGRNQPQHF
15	TRBV19	NA	NA	TRBJ2-1	TGTGCCAGTCAAGGGATGGGGGCGGGGGTGAATGAGCAGTTCTTC	CASQGMGAGVNEQFF
14	TRBV7-3	NA	once	TRBJ2-1	TGTGCCAGCAGCTTAGTCACTAGCCGCGGTGAGCAGTTCTTC	CASSLVTSRGEQFF
16	TRBV28	TRBD1	NA	TRBJ2-3	TGTGCCAGCAGGAGACAGGGGGCCTCTAGCACAGATACGCAGTATTTT	CASRRQGASSTDTQYF
16	TRBV5-8	NA	NA	TRBJ2-5	TGTGCCAGCAGCTTGGTTGGGGGGGCCCTCCAAGAGACCCAGTACTTC	CASSLVGGALQETQYF
15	TRBV7-9	TRBD2	NA	TRBJ2-1	TGTGCCAGCAGCACAGCGGGAGGGGCCTACAATGAGCAGTTCTTC	CASSTAGGAYNEQFF
18	TRBV10-3	TRBD1	NA	TRBJ2-7	TGTGCCATCAGTGAGTCAAGGACAGGGCGAGTAATAGGCTACGAGCAGTACTTC	CAISESRTGRVIGYEQYF
15	TRBV6-5	TRBD1	NA	TRBJ1-2	TGTGCCAGCAGTTACTCGGGACAGGGGGCTTGGGGCTACACCTTC	CASSYSGQGAWGYTF
17	TRBV27	NA	once	TRBJ1-5	TGTGCCAGCAGTTTTTCTCCCTTGAGCGTCGGCAATCAGCCCCAGCATTTT	CASSFSPLSVGNQPQHF